The entry below gives a single T cell receptor beta chain sequence along with its context. What it binds is unknown. The CDR3 length is 13 residues. CDR1 is MNHEY and CDR2 is SVGAGI in the germline V gene. Trimming removed 7 bases at V and 0 bases at J, with 7 bases between. The assay was immunoSEQ multiplex PCR, and TCRdb's table has in-frame clones only and misses some. The data show just over 150,000 clones, more than 85% seen once. The sample belongs to a study of T cell responses to AZD1222 COVID-19 vaccine. Study-level findings and limits: Spike as a whole was targeted by vaccine-associated CD4 TCRs, dominant at 160-218 and 743-854. Donor demographics were predominantly white British with a female majority; clonal diversity may be underestimated. Just five or six AZD1222 recipients were seropositive at baseline.

Second-dose groups at about 4 or about 12 weeks were pooled. This receptor was taken from an adult who received the AZD1222 COVID-19 vaccine. The source material was peripheral blood, sampled 28 days after the second AZD1222 dose. The rearrangement links TRBV6-5 to TRBJ1-5; D remains unclear. CDR3 bases: TGTGCCAGCACAGCTTATAGCAATCAGCCCCAGCATTTT. As protein: CASTAYSNQPQHF.